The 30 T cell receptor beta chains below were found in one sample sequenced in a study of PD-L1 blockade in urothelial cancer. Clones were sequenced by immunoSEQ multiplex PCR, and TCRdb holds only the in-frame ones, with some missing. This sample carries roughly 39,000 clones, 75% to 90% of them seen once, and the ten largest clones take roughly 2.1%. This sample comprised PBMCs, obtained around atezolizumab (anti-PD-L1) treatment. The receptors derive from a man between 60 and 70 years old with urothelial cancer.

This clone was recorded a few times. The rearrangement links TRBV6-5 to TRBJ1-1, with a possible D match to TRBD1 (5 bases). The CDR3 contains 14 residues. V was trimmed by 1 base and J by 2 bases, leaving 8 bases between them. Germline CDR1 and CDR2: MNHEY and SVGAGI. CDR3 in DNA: TGTGCCAGCAGTTACTACGGGGGAAACACTGAAGCTTTCTTT. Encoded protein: CASSYYGGNTEAFF.

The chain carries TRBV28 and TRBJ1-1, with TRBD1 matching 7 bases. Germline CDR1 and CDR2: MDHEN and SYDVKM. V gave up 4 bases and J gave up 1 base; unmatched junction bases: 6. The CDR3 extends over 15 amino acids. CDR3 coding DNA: TGTGCCAGCAGTTCAGGGGGACGAAGGAACACTGAAGCTTTCTTT. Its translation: CASSSGGRRNTEAFF. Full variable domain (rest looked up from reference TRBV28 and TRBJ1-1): DVKVTQSSRYLVKRTGEKVFLECVQDMDHENMFWYRQDPGLGLRLIYFSYDVKMKEKGDIPEGYSVSREKKERFSLILESASTNQTSMYLCASSSGGRRNTEAFFGQGTRLTVV.

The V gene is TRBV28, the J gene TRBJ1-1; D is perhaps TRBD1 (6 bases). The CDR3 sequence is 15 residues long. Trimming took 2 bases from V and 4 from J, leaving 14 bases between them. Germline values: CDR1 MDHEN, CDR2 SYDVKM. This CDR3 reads CASSLAQGSVTEAFF. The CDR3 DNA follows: TGTGCCAGCAGTTTAGCTCAGGGGTCGGTCACTGAAGCTTTCTTT.

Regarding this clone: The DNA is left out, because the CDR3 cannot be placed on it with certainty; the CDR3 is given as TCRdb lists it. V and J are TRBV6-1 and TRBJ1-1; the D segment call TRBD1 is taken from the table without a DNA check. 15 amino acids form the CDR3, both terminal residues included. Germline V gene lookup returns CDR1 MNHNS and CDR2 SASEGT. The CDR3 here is CASSTSDRVGTEAFF.

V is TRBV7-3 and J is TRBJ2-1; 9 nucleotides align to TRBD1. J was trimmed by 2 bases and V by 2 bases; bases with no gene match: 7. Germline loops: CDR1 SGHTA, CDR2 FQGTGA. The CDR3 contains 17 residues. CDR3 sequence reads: CASSLGLGQGAYNEQFF. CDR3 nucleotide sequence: TGTGCCAGCAGCTTAGGGTTGGGACAGGGCGCCTACAATGAGCAGTTCTTC.

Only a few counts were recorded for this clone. As DNA, the CDR3 is TGCGCCAGCAGGACAGACACTGAAGCTTTCTTT. Residues: CASRTDTEAFF. The J gene is TRBJ1-1, the V gene TRBV5-1; a possible D gene is TRBD1 (5 bases). This CDR3 comprises 11 residues. Germline-derived CDR1 and CDR2 are SGHRS and YFSETQ. V was clipped by 5 bases and J by 3 bases, with 5 bases between them.

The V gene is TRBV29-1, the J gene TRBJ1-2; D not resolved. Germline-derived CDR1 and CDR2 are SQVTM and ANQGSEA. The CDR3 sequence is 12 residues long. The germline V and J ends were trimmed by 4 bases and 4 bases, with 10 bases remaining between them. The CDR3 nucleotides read TGCAGCGTTGGCCCCACGGTCTATGGCTACACCTTC. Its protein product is CSVGPTVYGYTF.

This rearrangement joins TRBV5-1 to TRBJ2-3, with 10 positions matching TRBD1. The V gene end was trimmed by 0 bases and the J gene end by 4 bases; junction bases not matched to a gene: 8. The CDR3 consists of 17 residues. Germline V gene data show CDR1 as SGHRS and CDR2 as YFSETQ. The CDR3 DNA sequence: TGCGCCAGCAGCTTGGAAGGACAGGGGGTTGGTCCAGATACGCAGTATTTT. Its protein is CASSLEGQGVGPDTQYF.

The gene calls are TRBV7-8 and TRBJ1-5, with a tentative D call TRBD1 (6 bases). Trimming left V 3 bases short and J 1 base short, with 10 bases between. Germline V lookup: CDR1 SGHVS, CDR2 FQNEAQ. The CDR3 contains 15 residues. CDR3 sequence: CASSFAGESNQPQHF. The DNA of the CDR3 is TGTGCCAGCAGCTTCGCAGGGGAAAGCAATCAGCCCCAGCATTTT.

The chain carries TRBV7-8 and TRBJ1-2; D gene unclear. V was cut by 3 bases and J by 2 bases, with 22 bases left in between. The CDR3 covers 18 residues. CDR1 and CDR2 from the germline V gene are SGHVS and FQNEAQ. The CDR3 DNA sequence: TGTGCCAGCAGCTTGTTCCTCGCTCCAGGAAAAACGAACTATGGCTACACCTTC. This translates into CASSLFLAPGKTNYGYTF. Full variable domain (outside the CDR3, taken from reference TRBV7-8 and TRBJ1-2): GAGVSQSPRYKVAKRGQDVALRCDPISGHVSLFWYQQALGQGPEFLTYFQNEAQLDKSGLPSDRFFAERPEGSVSTLKIQRTQQEDSAVYLCASSLFLAPGKTNYGYTFGSGTRLTVV.

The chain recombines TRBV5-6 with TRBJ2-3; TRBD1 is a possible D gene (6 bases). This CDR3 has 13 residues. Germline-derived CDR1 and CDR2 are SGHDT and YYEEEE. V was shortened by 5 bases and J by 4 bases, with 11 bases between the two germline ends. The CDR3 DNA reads TGTGCCAGCAGGCCCCAGGGGTCAGATACGCAGTATTTT. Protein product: CASRPQGSDTQYF.

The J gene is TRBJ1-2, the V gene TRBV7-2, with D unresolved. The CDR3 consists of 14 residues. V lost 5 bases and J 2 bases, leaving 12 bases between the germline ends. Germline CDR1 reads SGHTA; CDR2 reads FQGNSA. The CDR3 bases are TGTGCCAGCAGCGTGACCGGGAGCAACTATGGCTACACCTTC. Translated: CASSVTGSNYGYTF.

The CDR3 reads CASSPQGGSNQPQHF. CDR3 in DNA: TGTGCCAGCAGCCCACAGGGCGGAAGCAATCAGCCCCAGCATTTT. The genes are TRBV6-4 and TRBJ1-5, with TRBD1 as a possible D gene (6 bases). V shed 6 bases and J shed 1 base, with 13 bases lying between them. This CDR3 is built from 15 residues. Germline loops: CDR1 MRHNA, CDR2 SNTAGT.

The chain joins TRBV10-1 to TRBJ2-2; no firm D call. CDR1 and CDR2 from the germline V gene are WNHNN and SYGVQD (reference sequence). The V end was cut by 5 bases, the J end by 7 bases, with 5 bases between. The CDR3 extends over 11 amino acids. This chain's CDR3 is CASSYNGELFF. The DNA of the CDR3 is TGCGCCAGCAGTTACAACGGGGAGCTGTTTTTT.

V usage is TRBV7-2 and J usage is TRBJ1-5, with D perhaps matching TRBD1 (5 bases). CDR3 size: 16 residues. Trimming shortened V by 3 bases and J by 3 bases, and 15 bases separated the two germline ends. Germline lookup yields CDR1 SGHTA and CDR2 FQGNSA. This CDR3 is CASSFGQGSLNQPQHF. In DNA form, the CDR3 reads TGTGCCAGCAGCTTCGGTCAGGGATCCCTCAATCAGCCCCAGCATTTT.

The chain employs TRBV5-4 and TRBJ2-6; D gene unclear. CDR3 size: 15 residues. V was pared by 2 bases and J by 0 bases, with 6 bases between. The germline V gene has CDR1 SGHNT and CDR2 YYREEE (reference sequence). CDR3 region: CASSFRVSGANVLTF. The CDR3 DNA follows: TGTGCCAGCAGCTTTCGCGTCTCTGGGGCCAACGTCCTGACTTTC.

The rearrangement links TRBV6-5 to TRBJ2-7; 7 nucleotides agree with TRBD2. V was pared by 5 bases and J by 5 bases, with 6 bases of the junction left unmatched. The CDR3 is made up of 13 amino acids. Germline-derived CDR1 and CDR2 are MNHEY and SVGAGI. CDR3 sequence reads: CASSQREAHEQYF. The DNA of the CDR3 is TGTGCCAGCAGTCAACGGGAGGCCCACGAGCAGTACTTC.

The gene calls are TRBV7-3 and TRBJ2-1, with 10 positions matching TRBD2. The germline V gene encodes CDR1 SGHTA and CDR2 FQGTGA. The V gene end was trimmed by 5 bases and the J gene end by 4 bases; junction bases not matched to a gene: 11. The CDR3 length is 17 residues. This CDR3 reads CASSPPNSGRLYNEQFF. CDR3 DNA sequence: TGTGCCAGCAGCCCACCGAATAGCGGGAGGCTATACAATGAGCAGTTCTTC.

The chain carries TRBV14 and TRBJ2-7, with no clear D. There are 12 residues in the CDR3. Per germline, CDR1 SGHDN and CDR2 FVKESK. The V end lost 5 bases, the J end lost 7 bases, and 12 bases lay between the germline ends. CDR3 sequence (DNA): TGTGCCAGCAGCTACTCCTCTTTGGAGCAGTACTTC. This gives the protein CASSYSSLEQYF.

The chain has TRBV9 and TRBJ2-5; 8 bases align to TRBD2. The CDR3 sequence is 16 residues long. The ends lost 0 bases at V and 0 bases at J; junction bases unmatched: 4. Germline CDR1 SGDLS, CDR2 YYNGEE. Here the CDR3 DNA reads TGTGCCAGCAGCGTAGAAATAGCGGGGCACCAAGAGACCCAGTACTTC. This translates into CASSVEIAGHQETQYF.

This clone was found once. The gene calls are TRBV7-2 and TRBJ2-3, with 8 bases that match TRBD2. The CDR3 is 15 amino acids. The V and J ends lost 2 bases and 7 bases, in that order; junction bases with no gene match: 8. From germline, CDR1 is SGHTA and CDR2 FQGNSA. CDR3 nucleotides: TGTGCCAGCAGCTTATTGGCGGGGGGTGAGAATACGCAGTATTTT. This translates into CASSLLAGGENTQYF.

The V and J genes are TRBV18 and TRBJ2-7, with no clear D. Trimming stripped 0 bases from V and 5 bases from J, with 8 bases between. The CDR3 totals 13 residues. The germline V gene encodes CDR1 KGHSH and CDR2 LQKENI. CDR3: CASSPPAAHEQYF. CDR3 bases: TGTGCCAGCTCACCACCGGCGGCGCACGAGCAGTACTTC.

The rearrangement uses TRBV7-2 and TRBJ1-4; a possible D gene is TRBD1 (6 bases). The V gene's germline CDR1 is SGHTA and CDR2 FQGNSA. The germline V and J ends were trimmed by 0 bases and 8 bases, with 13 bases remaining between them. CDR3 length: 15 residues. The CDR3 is CASSLALGQGEKLFF. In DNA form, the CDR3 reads TGTGCCAGCAGCTTAGCGCTCGGGCAGGGGGAAAAACTGTTTTTT.

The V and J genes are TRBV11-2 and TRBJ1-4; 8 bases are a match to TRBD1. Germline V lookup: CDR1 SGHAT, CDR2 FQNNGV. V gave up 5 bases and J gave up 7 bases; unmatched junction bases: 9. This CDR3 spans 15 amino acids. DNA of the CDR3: TGTGCCAGCAGCCCTGTCAGGGGGCCGGGTGAAAAACTGTTTTTT. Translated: CASSPVRGPGEKLFF.

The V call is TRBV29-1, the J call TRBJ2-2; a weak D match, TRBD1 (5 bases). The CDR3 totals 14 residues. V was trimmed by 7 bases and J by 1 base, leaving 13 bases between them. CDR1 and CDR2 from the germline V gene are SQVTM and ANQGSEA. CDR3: CSALGRQNTGELFF. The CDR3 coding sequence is TGCAGCGCCTTGGGGCGGCAGAACACCGGGGAGCTGTTTTTT.

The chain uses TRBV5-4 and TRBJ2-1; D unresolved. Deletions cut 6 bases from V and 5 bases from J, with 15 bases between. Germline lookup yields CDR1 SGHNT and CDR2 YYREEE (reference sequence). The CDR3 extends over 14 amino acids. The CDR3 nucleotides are TGTGCCAGCACCCGATCGCGGCTACACAATGAGCAGTTCTTC. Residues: CASTRSRLHNEQFF. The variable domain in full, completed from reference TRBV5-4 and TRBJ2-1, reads ETGVTQSPTHLIKTRGQQVTLRCSSQSGHNTVSWYQQALGQGPQFIFQYYREEENGRGNFPPRFSGLQFPNYSSELNVNALELDDSALYLCASTRSRLHNEQFFGPGTRLTVL.

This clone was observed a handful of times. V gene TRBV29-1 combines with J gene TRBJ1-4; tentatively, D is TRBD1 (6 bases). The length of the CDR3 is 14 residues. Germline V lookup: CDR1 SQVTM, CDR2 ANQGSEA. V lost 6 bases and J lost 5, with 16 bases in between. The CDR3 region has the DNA TGCAGCGTGCGGGAGGGGGATTGGAATGAAAAACTGTTTTTT. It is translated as CSVREGDWNEKLFF.

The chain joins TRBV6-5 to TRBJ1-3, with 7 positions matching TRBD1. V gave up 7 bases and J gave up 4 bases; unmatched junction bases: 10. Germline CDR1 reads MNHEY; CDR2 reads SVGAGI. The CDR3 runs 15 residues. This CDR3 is CASTPTTGTGNTIYF. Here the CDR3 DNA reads TGTGCCAGCACCCCCACGACAGGGACGGGAAACACCATATATTTT.

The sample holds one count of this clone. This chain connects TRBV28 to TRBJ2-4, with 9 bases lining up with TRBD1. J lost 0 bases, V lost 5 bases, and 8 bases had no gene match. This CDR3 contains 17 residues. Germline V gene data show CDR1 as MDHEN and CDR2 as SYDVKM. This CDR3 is CASSRTGVPLAKNIQYF. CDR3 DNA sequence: TGTGCCAGCAGTCGGACAGGGGTGCCTCTAGCCAAAAACATTCAGTACTTC.

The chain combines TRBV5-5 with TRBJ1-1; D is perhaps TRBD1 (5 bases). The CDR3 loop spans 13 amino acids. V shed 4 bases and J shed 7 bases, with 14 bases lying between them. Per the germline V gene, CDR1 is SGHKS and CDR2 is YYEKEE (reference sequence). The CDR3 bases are TGTGCCAGCAGCCCGGGCCCGGGGGGTGAAGCTTTCTTT. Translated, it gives CASSPGPGGEAFF.